These T cell receptor beta chains were read from a single sample in a study of cytomegalovirus exposure and HLA in healthy donors. Here immunoSEQ multiplex PCR was the method, and the copy in TCRdb shows in-frame clones only, minus some. Altogether some 150,000 clones are present, about 76% being singletons, with the ten largest covering roughly 7.1%. Source material: PBMCs. The origin of the receptors is a man aged 25-40 years in good health and CMV-seropositive. CDR3s include the opening cysteine and the closing phenylalanine or tryptophan. D genes are given only for firm matches. The listing skips clone size in some rows; elsewhere it reads once, few, many or a size class.

d_gene	v_gene	abundance	j_gene	CDR3nt	CDR3aa
NA	TRBV4-2	NA	TRBJ1-2	TGTGCCAGCAGCCAAGATGAAAGGACAGCGCCCGGCTACACCTTC	CASSQDERTAPGYTF
NA	TRBV7-8	NA	TRBJ2-5	TGTGCCAGCAGCTTAGGAGGGCTTAAACCTGGGGAGACCCAGTACTTC	CASSLGGLKPGETQYF
TRBD1	TRBV18	NA	TRBJ1-3	TGTGCCAGCTCACCACGGGACAGCCTCTCTGGAAACACCATATATTTT	CASSPRDSLSGNTIYF
NA	TRBV7-2	NA	TRBJ2-3	TGTGCCAGCAGCTCGGTGGATACGCAGTATTTT	CASSSVDTQYF
NA	TRBV7-9	NA	TRBJ2-7	TGTGCCAGCAGCACCCGTCCGGGGGAGCAGTACTTC	CASSTRPGEQYF
TRBD2	TRBV29-1	NA	TRBJ2-7	TGCAGCGCCACCACCCCACTAGCGGGTTACCACGAGCAGTACTTC	CSATTPLAGYHEQYF
TRBD2	TRBV7-9	NA	TRBJ2-5	TGTGCCAGCAGCCTCGGGAGGGGGACGTTGGCGGAGACCCAGTACTTC	CASSLGRGTLAETQYF
TRBD2	TRBV27	NA	TRBJ2-1	TGTGCCAGCAGTTTCCAAGGACTAGCGGGAGTTCTATACAATGAGCAGTTCTTC	CASSFQGLAGVLYNEQFF
TRBD2	TRBV7-6	few	TRBJ2-3	TGTGCCAGCAGCCTTACGGGACTACCTACCCACACAGATACGCAGTATTTT	CASSLTGLPTHTDTQYF
TRBD2	TRBV7-2	few	TRBJ2-2	TGTGCCAGCAGCTCCAGGTCGGGGGGGCCGGGCACCGGGGAGCTGTTTTTT	CASSSRSGGPGTGELFF
TRBD1	TRBV6-5	NA	TRBJ2-7	TGTGCCAGCAGTTCATTCGGACAGGGAAGGTCCTACGAGCAGTACTTC	CASSSFGQGRSYEQYF
NA	TRBV6-4	NA	TRBJ1-2	TGTGCCAGCAGTGACGAGGGCTATGGCTACACCTTC	CASSDEGYGYTF
TRBD2	TRBV29-1	NA	TRBJ2-1	TGCAGCGTTGAGGGAGCGGGGGGGCGTAGATATGAGCAGTTCTTC	CSVEGAGGRRYEQFF
NA	TRBV6-5	NA	TRBJ1-2	TGTGCCAGCCTCGGAGGTTGGGGCTACACCTTC	CASLGGWGYTF
TRBD2	TRBV4-2	NA	TRBJ2-5	TGTGCCAGCAGCCAAGATACGGGGGGGACTAGCGGGGGGCCGGGATCACAAGAGACCCAGTACTTC	CASSQDTGGTSGGPGSQETQYF
TRBD1	TRBV30	once	TRBJ2-7	TGTGCCTGGAGACAGGGGTTGTCTTCCTACGAGCAGTACTTC	CAWRQGLSSYEQYF
TRBD1	TRBV4-3	once	TRBJ1-6	TGCGCCAGCAGCCTCGGACAGGGGGAGAGATCACCCCTCCACTTT	CASSLGQGERSPLHF
NA	TRBV7-2	NA	TRBJ2-3	TGTGCCAGCAGCTTAGCGCTAACGGGGGGCGATACGCAGTATTTT	CASSLALTGGDTQYF
TRBD1	TRBV2	NA	TRBJ1-3	TGTGCCAGCACCTGGGACAGGGGAAGTGGAAACACCATATATTTT	CASTWDRGSGNTIYF
TRBD1	TRBV28	NA	TRBJ2-7	TGTGCCAGCAGTTCGACAGGGGGCGGATTTTACGAGCAGTACTTC	CASSSTGGGFYEQYF
TRBD1	TRBV5-1	once	TRBJ2-5	TGCGCCAGCAGTACCCGGGACAGACAAGAGACCCAGTACTTC	CASSTRDRQETQYF
TRBD1	TRBV7-6	NA	TRBJ1-6	TGTGCCAGCAGCTCACAGGGGACAGGGTATTCACCCCTCCACTTT	CASSSQGTGYSPLHF
NA	TRBV7-9	NA	TRBJ2-2	TGTGCCAGCAGCCCTGAGATGGCCGGGGAGCTGTTTTTT	CASSPEMAGELFF